One and the same sample provided the 26 T cell receptor beta chains below, sequenced in a study of blood T cell repertoires in COVID-19. Clones were sequenced by immunoSEQ multiplex PCR, and TCRdb holds only the in-frame ones, with some missing. The table shows 250,000 to 300,000 clones, with around 88% occurring only once. The sequencing input was peripheral blood. Receptors originate from a man between 35 and 55 years old with acute or convalescent COVID-19.

The chain links TRBV5-6 to TRBJ2-2; D gene uncertain. The germline V and J ends were trimmed by 2 bases and 6 bases, with 11 bases remaining between them. The CDR3 length is 14 residues. Germline loops: CDR1 SGHDT, CDR2 YYEEEE. The CDR3 reads CASSLALAAGELFF. The CDR3 DNA follows: TGTGCCAGCAGCTTAGCGTTAGCAGCCGGGGAGCTGTTTTTT.

The genes are TRBV7-9 and TRBJ2-7, with 12 positions matching TRBD2. V was pared by 4 bases and J by 6 bases, with 4 bases of the junction left unmatched. CDR1 is SEHNR, CDR2 FQNEAQ, per germline (reference sequence). The CDR3 is 14 residues long. In DNA, the CDR3 is TGTGCCAGCAGCTCACTAGCGGGGGGACGCGAGCAGTACTTC. This encodes CASSSLAGGREQYF. The full variable domain, rest sourced from reference TRBV7-9 and TRBJ2-7, is DTGVSQNPRHKITKRGQNVTFRCDPISEHNRLYWYRQTLGQGPEFLTYFQNEAQLEKSRLLSDRFSAERPKGSFSTLEIQRTEQGDSAMYLCASSSLAGGREQYFGPGTRLTVT.

This clone was counted a single time. The chain uses TRBV5-1 and TRBJ1-1; D is possibly TRBD1 (6 bases). V shed 2 bases and J shed 9 bases, with 14 bases lying between them. CDR1 and CDR2 from the germline V gene are SGHRS and YFSETQ. The CDR3 runs 13 residues. CDR3 residues: CASSFSEGDQAFF. CDR3 bases: TGCGCCAGCAGCTTTAGCGAGGGGGACCAAGCTTTCTTT.

The CDR3 loop is CASSDQGVGAFF. CDR3 nucleotide sequence: TGTGCCAGCAGTGACCAGGGTGTGGGGGCTTTCTTT. The rearrangement uses TRBV2 and TRBJ1-1; perhaps TRBD1 as D (5 bases). Per the germline V gene, CDR1 is SNHLY and CDR2 is FYNNEI. The V gene lost 3 bases and the J gene lost 11 bases, with 13 bases spanning the gap. The CDR3 sequence is 12 residues long.

The rearrangement joins TRBV6-5 to TRBJ2-5; perhaps TRBD2 as D (5 bases). Trimming took 8 bases from V and 5 from J, leaving 12 bases between them. Germline V CDR1 and CDR2: MNHEY, SVGAGI. This CDR3 spans 12 amino acids. The CDR3 reads CASGRVLETQYF. CDR3 nucleotide sequence: TGTGCCAGCGGGCGGGTTTTGGAGACCCAGTACTTC.

J is TRBJ1-1 and V is TRBV30; perhaps TRBD1 as D (5 bases). Germline lookup yields CDR1 GTSNPN and CDR2 SVGIG (reference sequence). The CDR3 runs 13 residues. V lost 2 bases to trimming and J lost 4 bases, with 11 bases between them. The CDR3 DNA reads TGTGCCTGGAGTTGGGGGGAGGGCACTGAAGCTTTCTTT. This sequence encodes CAWSWGEGTEAFF.

CDR3 DNA: TGTGCTAGTGGTTCCGGACTAGTCCTCACAGATACGCAGTATTTT. It translates to CASGSGLVLTDTQYF. The V and J genes are TRBV12-5 and TRBJ2-3, with TRBD2 matching over 7 bases. This CDR3 region has 15 residues. After removal of 4 bases from V and 2 bases from J, the junction contained 6 bases not matched to a gene. Per germline, CDR1 LGHNT and CDR2 FRNRAP.

The chain joins TRBV25-1 to TRBJ2-1; 14 positions match TRBD2. Germline-derived CDR1 and CDR2 are MGHDK and SYGVNS. The CDR3 totals 15 residues. J gave up 8 bases and V 3 bases, and 3 bases lay outside the gene matches. CDR3 sequence: CASSDPGLAGDEQFF. The CDR3 bases are TGTGCCAGCAGTGACCCGGGACTAGCGGGAGATGAGCAGTTCTTC.

The rearrangement uses TRBV11-2 and TRBJ1-3; TRBD1 aligns across 7 bases. With V trimmed by 0 bases and J by 2 bases, 7 bases remained unmatched. Germline V gene data show CDR1 as SGHAT and CDR2 as FQNNGV. This CDR3 spans 17 amino acids. The CDR3 sequence: CASSLDFDRDAGNTIYF. DNA for the CDR3: TGTGCCAGCAGCTTAGATTTCGACAGGGATGCTGGAAACACCATATATTTT.

The chain is built from TRBV7-6 and TRBJ2-7, with D possibly being TRBD1 (6 bases). CDR1 is SGHVS and CDR2 is FNYEAQ in the germline V gene. Trimming took 3 bases from V and 2 from J, leaving 11 bases between them. This CDR3 is 14 amino acids long. The CDR3 coding sequence is TGTGCCAGCAGCTTCAGGGGTCCAACCTACGAGCAGTACTTC. It is translated as CASSFRGPTYEQYF. The full variable domain, in which reference TRBV7-6 and TRBJ2-7 provide the parts outside the CDR3, is GAGVSQSPRYKVTKRGQDVALRCDPISGHVSLYWYRQALGQGPEFLTYFNYEAQQDKSGLPNDRFSAERPEGSISTLTIQRTEQRDSAMYRCASSFRGPTYEQYFGPGTRLTVT.

V is TRBV14 and J is TRBJ2-7; 9 bases are shared with TRBD1. V gave up 4 bases and J gave up 3 bases; unmatched junction bases: 7. The CDR3 extends over 15 amino acids. From germline, CDR1 is SGHDN and CDR2 FVKESK. The CDR3 spells CASSRLGTGLYEQYF. CDR3 bases: TGTGCCAGCAGCCGATTGGGGACAGGGCTCTACGAGCAGTACTTC.

The chain employs TRBV7-2 and TRBJ2-7; 10 bases match TRBD2. Looked up from germline, CDR1 is SGHTA and CDR2 is FQGNSA. CDR3 length equals 16 residues. J gave up 2 bases and V 2 bases, and 6 bases lay outside the gene matches. The CDR3 sequence is CASSLRSGGAAYEQYF. The CDR3 nucleotides are TGTGCCAGCAGCTTAAGGAGCGGGGGGGCCGCCTACGAGCAGTACTTC.

The DNA for the CDR3 is TGTGCCAGCAGCAAAGATTCCCCGGGGCAGTATTTT. As protein: CASSKDSPGQYF. The chain recombines TRBV21-1 with TRBJ2-3; TRBD2 is the table's D call, not checked against the DNA. TRBV21-1 is noted as a pseudogene. The CDR3 covers 12 residues.

Points on this clone: Other DNA variants within this sample encode the same CDR3. The chain employs TRBV2 and TRBJ1-3; no clear D. The CDR3 sequence is 12 residues long. V was trimmed by 4 bases and J by 4 bases, leaving 5 bases between them. Germline CDR1 and CDR2: SNHLY and FYNNEI. The CDR3 spells CASSAQGNTIYF. The CDR3 DNA follows: TGTGCCAGCAGTGCACAGGGAAACACCATATATTTT.

The chain joins TRBV7-8 to TRBJ1-1; D gene ambiguous. From germline, CDR1 is SGHVS and CDR2 FQNEAQ. Trimming cost V 1 base and J 5 bases, with 8 bases left between them. This CDR3 region has 13 residues. The CDR3 DNA sequence: TGTGCCAGCAGCTTAGGTGGAGGGACTGAAGCTTTCTTT. It specifies CASSLGGGTEAFF.

In this sample, this clone turned up once. For the CDR3, the DNA is TGTGCCAGTAGTGTAGGACAGGGACTCAGCAATCAGCCCCAGCATTTT. As protein: CASSVGQGLSNQPQHF. The chain links TRBV19 to TRBJ1-5; 8 nucleotides align to TRBD1. The CDR3 spans 16 residues. The V gene end was trimmed by 5 bases and the J gene end by 1 base; junction bases not matched to a gene: 7. Germline V gives CDR1 LNHDA, CDR2 SQIVND (reference sequence). The whole variable domain, filled in from reference TRBV19 and TRBJ1-5, reads DGGITQSPKYLFRKEGQNVTLSCEQNLNHDAMYWYRQDPGQGLRLIYYSQIVNDFQKGDIAEGYSVSREKKESFPLTVTSAQKNPTAFYLCASSVGQGLSNQPQHFGDGTRLSIL.

The genes are TRBV15 and TRBJ1-5, with 7 bases identical to TRBD1. Germline V gene sequence: CDR1 LNHNV, CDR2 YYDKDF (reference sequence). The length of the CDR3 is 14 residues. The ends lost 1 base at V and 6 bases at J; junction bases unmatched: 3. The CDR3 spells CATSRGRGLQPQHF. The CDR3 coding sequence is TGTGCCACCAGCAGAGGGAGGGGGCTTCAGCCCCAGCATTTT.

This clone was counted only a few times. The J gene is TRBJ2-2, the V gene TRBV3-1 (or the pseudogene TRBV3-2), with 9 positions matching TRBD2. CDR3 length: 15 amino acids. Germline trimming cut 4 bases from V and 2 bases from J; bases unmatched to any gene: 2. Germline V gene sequence: CDR1 LGHDT, CDR2 YNNKEL (reference sequence). CDR3 sequence: CASSLTSGNTGELFF. CDR3 nucleotide sequence: TGTGCCAGCAGCCTGACTAGCGGAAACACCGGGGAGCTGTTTTTT.

This clone was seen just once. The rearrangement uses TRBV19 and TRBJ1-2; 10 bases are shared with TRBD1. The germline CDR1 and CDR2 sequences are LNHDA and SQIVND (reference sequence). The CDR3 contains 16 residues. With 4 bases clipped from V and 4 bases from J, the junction kept 9 bases outside the gene matches. The DNA for the CDR3 is TGTGCCAGTAGTACGGCGGACAGGGGGGATGGCTATGGCTACACCTTC. It codes for CASSTADRGDGYGYTF. The full variable domain, completed using reference TRBV19 and TRBJ1-2, is DGGITQSPKYLFRKEGQNVTLSCEQNLNHDAMYWYRQDPGQGLRLIYYSQIVNDFQKGDIAEGYSVSREKKESFPLTVTSAQKNPTAFYLCASSTADRGDGYGYTFGSGTRLTVV.

The chain has TRBV28 and TRBJ1-2, with D unresolved. Trimming removed 2 bases at V and 4 bases at J, with 8 bases between. In germline, CDR1 is MDHEN, CDR2 SYDVKM. The CDR3 consists of 13 residues. CDR3 DNA: TGTGCCAGCAGTTTAAAACGGTCCTATGGCTACACCTTC. Protein product: CASSLKRSYGYTF.

The rearrangement uses TRBV19 and TRBJ1-1, with TRBD1 as a possible D gene (6 bases). The CDR3 extends over 14 amino acids. Germline lookup yields CDR1 LNHDA and CDR2 SQIVND (reference sequence). The V end lost 5 bases, the J end lost 6 bases, and 16 bases lay between the germline ends. CDR3 nucleotide sequence: TGTGCCAGTAGTTACTCAGGGGTTTACGCTGAAGCTTTCTTT. It yields the protein CASSYSGVYAEAFF.

The CDR3 DNA follows: TGCGCCAGCAGCTTGGGCGGGAACAATCAGCCCCAGCATTTT. Protein sequence: CASSLGGNNQPQHF. The chain uses TRBV5-1 and TRBJ1-5, with D unresolved. The CDR3 totals 14 residues. The germline CDR1 and CDR2 sequences are SGHRS and YFSETQ. The V end was cut by 0 bases, the J end by 3 bases, with 7 bases between.

The V call is TRBV24-1, the J call TRBJ1-2, with D possibly matching TRBD1 (5 bases). The germline V and J ends were trimmed by 3 bases and 4 bases, with 8 bases remaining between them. Germline CDR1 KGHDR, CDR2 SFDVKD. The CDR3 contains 13 residues. CDR3 loop: CATSDDRVYGYTF. The CDR3 nucleotides read TGTGCCACCAGTGATGACAGAGTCTATGGCTACACCTTC.

This sequence joins TRBV5-5 and TRBJ1-1; the match to TRBD1 covers 7 bases. With 5 bases clipped from V and 0 bases from J, the junction kept 10 bases outside the gene matches. The germline V gene encodes CDR1 SGHKS and CDR2 YYEKEE (reference sequence). This CDR3 comprises 16 residues. The CDR3 DNA is TGTGCCAGCAGTCATTCCCAGGGGGACATGAACACTGAAGCTTTCTTT. This sequence encodes CASSHSQGDMNTEAFF.

The chain joins TRBV9 to TRBJ1-3; TRBD1 might be the D (6 bases). The CDR3 totals 17 residues. V was clipped by 3 bases and J by 0 bases, with 16 bases between them. Germline V gene data show CDR1 as SGDLS and CDR2 as YYNGEE. The CDR3 spells CASSASTGPSSGNTIYF. DNA for the CDR3: TGTGCCAGCAGCGCCTCAACAGGGCCTTCCTCTGGAAACACCATATATTTT.

The chain links TRBV4-2 to TRBJ1-2, with 8 bases aligning to TRBD1. The CDR3 totals 14 residues. Germline V gene lookup returns CDR1 LGHNA and CDR2 YNFKEQ. V gave up 4 bases and J gave up 3 bases; unmatched junction bases: 4. The CDR3 here is CASSPTGADYGYTF. Written as DNA, the CDR3 is TGTGCCAGCAGCCCGACAGGGGCAGACTATGGCTACACCTTC.